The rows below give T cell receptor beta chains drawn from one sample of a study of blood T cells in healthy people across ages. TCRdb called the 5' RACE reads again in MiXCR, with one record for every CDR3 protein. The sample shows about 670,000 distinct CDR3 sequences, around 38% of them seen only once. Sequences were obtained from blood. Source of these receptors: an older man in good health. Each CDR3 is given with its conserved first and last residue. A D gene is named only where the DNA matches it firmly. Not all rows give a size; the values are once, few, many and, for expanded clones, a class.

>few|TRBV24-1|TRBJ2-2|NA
TGTGCCACCAGTGGCCCCAGGGGGCTAGCGGAAGCGAACACCGGGGAGCTGTTTTTT
CATSGPRGLAEANTGELFF
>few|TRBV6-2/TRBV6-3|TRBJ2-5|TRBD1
TGTGCCAGCAGCCGACCGGGGACAGACTACAATGAGCAGTACTTC
CASSRPGTDYNEQYF
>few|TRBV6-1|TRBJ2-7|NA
TGTGCCAGCAGTGGTATTGGACTCCCGCTGGGACAGTACTTC
CASSGIGLPLGQYF
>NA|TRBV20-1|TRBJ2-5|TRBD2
TGCAGTGCCCGGGCCGGGACTAGCATGCATGAGCAGTACTTC
CSARAGTSMHEQYF
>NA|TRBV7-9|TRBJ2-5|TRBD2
TGTGCCAGCAGCTCTCGACTAGCGGGACACCTTCGCAATGAGCAGTACTTC
CASSSRLAGHLRNEQYF
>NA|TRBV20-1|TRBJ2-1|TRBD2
TGCAGTGCGCCTAACCCTAGCGGGGGCCACAATGAGCAGTTCTTC
CSAPNPSGGHNEQFF
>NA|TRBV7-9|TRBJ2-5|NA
TGTGCCAGCAGCTTCTCCGGGACAGCCTTAAGGGAGGCGGAGACCCAGTACTTC
CASSFSGTALREAETQYF
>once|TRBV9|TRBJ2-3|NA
TGTGCCAGCAGCGTTAATCTAGAAGATACGCAGTATTTT
CASSVNLEDTQYF
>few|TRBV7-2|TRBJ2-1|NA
TGTGCCAGCAGCTCCCCTAGGCCGATCGTCGAGCAGTTCTTC
CASSSPRPIVEQFF
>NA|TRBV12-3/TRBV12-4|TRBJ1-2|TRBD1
TGTGCCAGCAGTAACCCGACAGGGGGCCTCTATGGCTACACCTTC
CASSNPTGGLYGYTF
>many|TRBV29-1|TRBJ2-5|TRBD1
TGCAGCGGACGGGACAGGGGGCCTGGAGAGACCCAGTACTTC
CSGRDRGPGETQYF
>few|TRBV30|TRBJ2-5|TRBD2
TGTGCCTGGGATCGACTAGCGCGGGAGACCCAGTACTTC
CAWDRLARETQYF
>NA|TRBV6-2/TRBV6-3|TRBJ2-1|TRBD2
TGTGCCAGCATCCGACTAGCGGGGCATGAGCAGTTCTTC
CASIRLAGHEQFF
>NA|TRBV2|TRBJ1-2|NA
TGTGCCAGCAGTGCCAAGGGCAGCTATGGCTACACCTTC
CASSAKGSYGYTF
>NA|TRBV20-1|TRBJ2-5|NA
TGCAGTGCTAGGATCGTCGGTTCGGCGCAAGAGACCCAGTACTTC
CSARIVGSAQETQYF